Each of the 7 T cell receptor beta chains below was sequenced from the same sample in a study of blood T cells in healthy people across ages. Through a sample-barcoded 5' primer and a J-beta primer mix, a second PCR was run for roughly 6 to 12 cycles. MiXCR, run by TCRdb on the 5' RACE reads, gives a single entry per CDR3 protein. Among 700,000 or so distinct CDR3 sequences listed, roughly two fifths were seen once. Sample: blood. The receptors were gathered from a man at least 80 years old in good health.

The chain is built from TRBV12-3 or TRBV12-4 and TRBJ2-1; TRBD2 agrees at 13 bases. The CDR3 runs 16 residues. The V and J ends lost 5 bases and 4 bases, in that order; junction bases with no gene match: 5. The chain's CDR3 is CASSLQLAGGYNEQFF. In DNA form, the CDR3 reads TGTGCCAGCAGTCTCCAACTAGCGGGAGGGTACAATGAGCAGTTCTTC.

This clonotype was observed many times. The chain uses TRBV29-1 and TRBJ2-1, with a tentative D call TRBD1 (7 bases). The CDR3 consists of 14 residues. V was cut by 7 bases and J by 2 bases, with 15 bases left in between. Germline assignment: CDR1 SQVTM and CDR2 ANQGSEA. CDR3 amino acids: CSARRDSTYNEQFF. In DNA form, the CDR3 reads TGCAGCGCGAGGAGGGACAGCACCTACAATGAGCAGTTCTTC.

Ten or more counts support this clonotype. V usage is TRBV12-3 or TRBV12-4 and J usage is TRBJ2-5, with D uncertain. V shed 2 bases and J shed 5 bases, with 12 bases lying between them. This CDR3 comprises 14 residues. The CDR3 DNA reads as TGTGCCAGCAGTTTACAACTCCTCCCGGAGACCCAGTACTTC. It specifies CASSLQLLPETQYF.

This clonotype was counted many times. The V gene is TRBV4-2, the J gene TRBJ2-5; D is ambiguous. The CDR3 is 15 residues long. Germline V gives CDR1 LGHNA, CDR2 YNFKEQ. Trimming pared 0 bases from V and 1 base from J, leaving 9 bases between. This CDR3 is CASSQDGVAQETQYF. CDR3 DNA sequence: TGTGCCAGCAGCCAAGATGGGGTAGCCCAAGAGACCCAGTACTTC.

V and J are TRBV20-1 and TRBJ2-7; no reliable D call. This CDR3 is built from 12 residues. CDR1 DFQATT and CDR2 SNEGSKA come from the germline V gene (reference sequence). V lost 4 bases, J lost 2 bases, and 9 bases lay in between. CDR3 nucleotides: TGCAGTGCTACCCCCGGCCCCTACGAGCAGTACTTC. Residues: CSATPGPYEQYF.

The chain employs TRBV20-1 and TRBJ2-7; 7 bases match TRBD1. V lost 4 bases, J lost 0 bases, and 12 bases stayed unmatched. The CDR3 covers 16 residues. Germline loops: CDR1 DFQATT, CDR2 SNEGSKA (reference sequence). The CDR3 is CSAMGSRTGLSYEQYF. In DNA, the CDR3 is TGCAGTGCTATGGGGAGTCGGACAGGCCTCTCCTACGAGCAGTACTTC.

Comments on this clonotype: Since a much larger clone is just one base distant, this may be a read error. V usage is TRBV6-2 or TRBV6-3 and J usage is TRBJ2-1, with D possibly being TRBD2 (6 bases). CDR3 length: 13 residues. V lost 2 bases and J 13 bases, leaving 15 bases between the germline ends. Looked up from germline, CDR1 is MNHEY and CDR2 is SVGEGT. The CDR3 loop reads CASSYVGLPTQFF. CDR3 in DNA: TGTGCCAGCAGTTACGTAGGACTACCGACCCAGTTCTTC.